Each of the 8 T cell receptor beta chains below was sequenced from the same sample in a study of cytomegalovirus exposure and HLA in healthy donors. Primers included in the PCR were 60 Vbeta and 13 Jbeta primers. The data were produced by immunoSEQ multiplex PCR, yet TCRdb's version contains in-frame clones alone and is incomplete. The sample consists of about 98,000 clones, more than 60% of them appearing once. Sequencing was performed on PBMCs. The receptor source for this set is a man aged 50 to 59 in good health and CMV-seronegative.

The chain has TRBV9 and TRBJ1-1; 9 positions match TRBD1. V lost 4 bases to trimming and J lost 3 bases; unmatched junction nucleotides: 4. CDR3 size: 14 residues. Germline V gives CDR1 SGDLS, CDR2 YYNGEE. The CDR3 here is CASSPGTGYTEAFF. CDR3 coding DNA: TGTGCCAGCAGCCCCGGGACAGGGTACACTGAAGCTTTCTTT.

V usage is TRBV10-1 and J usage is TRBJ2-1; TRBD2 matches at 8 bases. Germline V CDR1 and CDR2: WNHNN, SYGVQD (reference sequence). J gave up 7 bases and V 8 bases, and 19 bases lay outside the gene matches. The length of the CDR3 is 17 residues. This chain's CDR3 is CASSTAIKSGSVNEQFF. In DNA form, the CDR3 reads TGCGCCAGCTCTACCGCGATAAAAAGCGGGAGTGTTAATGAGCAGTTCTTC.

J is TRBJ1-2 and V is TRBV27, with D unclear. The length of the CDR3 is 13 residues. In germline, CDR1 is MNHEY, CDR2 SMNVEV (reference sequence). Trimming stripped 2 bases from V and 8 bases from J, with 12 bases between. The CDR3 sequence is CASSLLGAGGYTF. The CDR3 DNA follows: TGTGCCAGCAGTTTACTTGGCGCGGGAGGCTACACCTTC.

The rearrangement links TRBV6-6 to TRBJ2-2, with 7 bases identical to TRBD1. Per germline, CDR1 MNHNY and CDR2 SVGAGI (reference sequence). V was clipped by 7 bases and J by 5 bases; unmatched bases: 7. The CDR3 has 14 amino acids. In DNA form, the CDR3 reads TGTGCCAGCATGGGAACAGGGGTTACCGGGGAGCTGTTTTTT. It translates to CASMGTGVTGELFF.

The chain links TRBV2 to TRBJ2-7; D is possibly TRBD2 (5 bases). The germline V gene encodes CDR1 SNHLY and CDR2 FYNNEI. Trimming shortened V by 4 bases and J by 6 bases, and 19 bases separated the two germline ends. This CDR3 has 15 amino acids. CDR3 protein: CASSVRIALGGEQYF. The CDR3 nucleotides read TGTGCCAGCAGTGTACGAATAGCGCTCGGTGGCGAGCAGTACTTC. Full variable domain (remainder filled in from reference TRBV2 and TRBJ2-7): EPEVTQTPSHQVTQMGQEVILRCVPISNHLYFYWYRQILGQKVEFLVSFYNNEISEKSEIFDDQFSVERPDGSNFTLKIRSTKLEDSAMYFCASSVRIALGGEQYFGPGTRLTVT.

The J gene is TRBJ2-1, the V gene TRBV6-1; D may be TRBD2 (5 bases). Trimming took off 6 bases at V and 9 bases at J, with 15 bases between the two ends. The germline CDR1 and CDR2 sequences are MNHNS and SASEGT. CDR3 length: 13 amino acids. In nucleotides, the CDR3 is TGTGCCAGCAGGGGAGAGGACCTGGGTGAGCAGTTCTTC. Translating gives CASRGEDLGEQFF.

V usage is TRBV11-2 and J usage is TRBJ2-1, with D uncertain. The germline V and J ends were trimmed by 1 base and 9 bases, with 4 bases remaining between them. CDR1 SGHAT and CDR2 FQNNGV come from the germline V gene. This CDR3 has 11 residues. CDR3 protein: CASSLGGEQFF. CDR3 DNA sequence: TGTGCCAGCAGCTTAGGCGGTGAGCAGTTCTTC.

The V gene is TRBV18, the J gene TRBJ2-3; perhaps TRBD1 as D (6 bases). CDR3 length: 14 residues. V was clipped by 4 bases and J by 2 bases, with 10 bases between them. Germline lookup yields CDR1 KGHSH and CDR2 LQKENI. CDR3 region: CASSHGQYTDTQYF. The CDR3 nucleotides are TGTGCCAGCTCACACGGACAGTACACAGATACGCAGTATTTT.